This T cell receptor beta chain was captured by sequencing in a study of beta chain features in type 1 diabetes. Study-wide results and limits: Researchers report that Type 1 diabetes patients had moderately but significantly shorter TCRB CDR3s across all four CD4+ subsets.

The sequenced template was cDNA made from the entire isolated RNA. The method was immunoSEQ multiplex PCR; TCRdb's version includes in-frame clones alone and lacks a portion of them. The sample has some 350,000 clones; 8.5% to 10% are singletons. Germline V gene data show CDR1 as SGHRS and CDR2 as YFSETQ. The CDR3 has 15 residues. Trimming removed 0 bases from V and 2 bases from J, with 6 bases in between. Only a few counts were recorded for this clone. The antigen remains undetermined. The sequenced sample consisted of central memory CD4+ T cells from blood. This TCR was recovered from a man aged 25-40 years with type 1 diabetes. J is TRBJ2-6 and V is TRBV5-1; D unclear. The CDR3 DNA sequence: TGCGCCAGCAGCTTGGGACAAGCTGGGGCCAACGTCCTGACTTTC. Translating it yields CASSLGQAGANVLTF.